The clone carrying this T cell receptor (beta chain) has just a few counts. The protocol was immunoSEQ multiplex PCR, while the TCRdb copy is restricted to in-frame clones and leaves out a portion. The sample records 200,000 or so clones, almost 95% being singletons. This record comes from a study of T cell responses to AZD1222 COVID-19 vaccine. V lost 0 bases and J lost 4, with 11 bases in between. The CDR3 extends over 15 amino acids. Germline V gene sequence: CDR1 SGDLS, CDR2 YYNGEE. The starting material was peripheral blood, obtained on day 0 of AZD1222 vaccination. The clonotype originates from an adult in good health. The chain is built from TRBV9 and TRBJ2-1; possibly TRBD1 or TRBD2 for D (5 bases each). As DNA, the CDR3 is TGTGCCAGCAGCGTAGATGGGACCGCATACAATGAGCAGTTCTTC. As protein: CASSVDGTAYNEQFF.